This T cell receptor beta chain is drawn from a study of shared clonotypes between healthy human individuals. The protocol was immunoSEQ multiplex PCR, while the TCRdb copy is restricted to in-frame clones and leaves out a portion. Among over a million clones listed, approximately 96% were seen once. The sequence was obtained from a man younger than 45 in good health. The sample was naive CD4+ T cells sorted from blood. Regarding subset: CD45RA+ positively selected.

CDR3 sequence reads: CATALRMGDEKLFF. CDR3 bases: TGTGCCACCGCACTTAGGATGGGTGATGAAAAACTGTTTTTT. V gene TRBV15 combines with J gene TRBJ1-4; D unclear. Germline lookup yields CDR1 LNHNV and CDR2 YYDKDF (reference sequence). This CDR3 has 14 residues. The ends were cut back, 8 bases at V and 6 bases at J, with 16 bases in the middle.